This T cell receptor (beta chain) comes out of a study of response to subunit inactivated influenza vaccine. This clonotype was seen a handful of times. TCRdb analysed the RT-PCR reads with MiXCR anew, one entry per CDR3 protein. The sample contains hundreds of thousands of distinct CDR3 sequences, about 11% of which appear only once. From germline, CDR1 is SGHDT and CDR2 YYEEEE. The ends were cut back, 0 bases at V and 5 bases at J, with 12 bases in the middle. There are 15 residues in the CDR3. The clonotype originates from a man in his fifties or sixties who received an inactivated influenza vaccine. The chain couples TRBV5-6 to TRBJ2-1; tentative D call: TRBD1 (6 bases). Sequencing used PBMCs from blood, obtained on the day of vaccination. The CDR3 loop is CASSLGRTANNEQFF. The CDR3 DNA reads as TGTGCCAGCAGCTTGGGAAGGACAGCTAACAATGAGCAGTTCTTC.